Here is one T cell receptor beta chain with its context. No cognate antigen has been identified for it. Base-call qualities are not available, and no considerably larger clone is one nucleotide away. The data were obtained in a study of control samples from healthy donors and cancer patients (dated by TCRdb to 2019 to 2021). Libraries came from the immunoSEQ multiplex PCR assay. TCRdb's version of the immuneACCESS table is confined to in-frame rearrangements and falls short of the full clone set. An unresolved V gene accounts for under half of the shortfall where checked; the remainder is of unknown origin. For this sample there are about 220,000 clones; roughly 94% appear just once. The ten biggest clones cover approximately 1.5% of the sample. The junction carries 15 bases between V and J, which are trimmed by 7 bases and 8 bases respectively. The CDR3 runs 13 residues from the cysteine to the phenylalanine. Here the CDR3 DNA is all that survives: 39 bases in frame from base 1.

Source material: blood. The clonotype was recovered from a man aged 50 or older in good health. Recombination linked TRBV12-3 or TRBV12-4 to TRBJ1-5, with TRBD1 as a weak D call on 5 bases. DNA sequence: TGTGCCAGCACTCGGGGGGGGGTGAAGCCCCAGCATTTT. Its coded protein is CASTRGGVKPQHF.